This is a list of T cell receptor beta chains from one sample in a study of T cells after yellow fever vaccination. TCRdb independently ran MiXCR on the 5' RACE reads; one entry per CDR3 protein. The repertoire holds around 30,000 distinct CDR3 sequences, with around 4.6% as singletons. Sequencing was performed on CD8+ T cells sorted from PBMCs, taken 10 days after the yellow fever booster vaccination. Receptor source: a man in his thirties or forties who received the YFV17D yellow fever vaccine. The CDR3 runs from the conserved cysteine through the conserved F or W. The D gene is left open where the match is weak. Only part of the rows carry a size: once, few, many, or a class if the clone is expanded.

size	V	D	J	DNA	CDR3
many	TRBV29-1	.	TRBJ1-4	TGCAGCGTTGAAGGGACAGAAGCAACTAATGAAAAACTGTTTTTT	CSVEGTEATNEKLFF
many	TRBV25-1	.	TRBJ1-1	TGTGCCAGCAGCCCAGCCTGGGGGAACACTGAAGCTTTCTTT	CASSPAWGNTEAFF
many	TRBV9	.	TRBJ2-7	TGTGCCAGCAGCGTAGAAGACTGGGCTGGGGACTACGAGCAGTACTTC	CASSVEDWAGDYEQYF
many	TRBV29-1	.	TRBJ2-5	TGCAGCGTTGAAGTCGGGACCTACCAAGAGACCCAGTACTTC	CSVEVGTYQETQYF
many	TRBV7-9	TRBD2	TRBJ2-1	TGTGCCAGCAGCTCGCCTGGACTAGCGGGAAAGGATTTCCCGTTCTTC	CASSSPGLAGKDFPFF
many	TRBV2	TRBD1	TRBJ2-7	TGTGCCACCACAGGGGGCCTGGGCGAGCAGTACTTC	CATTGGLGEQYF
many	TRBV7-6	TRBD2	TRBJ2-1	TGTGCCAGCAGCTTAGTTCCTAGCGGGAGCAATGAGCAGTTCTTC	CASSLVPSGSNEQFF
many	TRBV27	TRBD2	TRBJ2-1	TGTGCCAGCAGTTTATATGAGCGGGACCTTACCCCTCGCGGGGAGAATGAGCAGTTCTTC	CASSLYERDLTPRGENEQFF
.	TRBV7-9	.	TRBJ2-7	TGTGCCAGCAGCCCACGGGGCGACGAGCAGTACTTC	CASSPRGDEQYF
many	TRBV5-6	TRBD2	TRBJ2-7	TGTGCCAGCAGATCCAGGACTAGCGGGAGTCACGAGCAGTACTTC	CASRSRTSGSHEQYF
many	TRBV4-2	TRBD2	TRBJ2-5	TGTGCCAGCAGCCAAGTACTAGCGGGAGGTGAGACCCAGTACTTC	CASSQVLAGGETQYF